The clone carrying this T cell receptor beta chain was found many times. Its antigen remains unidentified. As TCR cDNA was made by 5'RACE template switching, a universal primer site and UMIs were added. From the 5' RACE reads, TCRdb called clonotypes with MiXCR, one entry per CDR3 protein. There are more than 110,000 distinct CDR3 sequences in the sample; 5% to 7.5% occur only once, and more than 0.55% lies in the top ten. The source of the sample is a study of T cells after yellow fever vaccination. The study, taken as a whole, reports: Contaminating bulk clonotypes could be abundant in FACS-sorted repertoires. After the booster, roughly 96% of CD4 and approximately 87% of CD8 primary-response clones were re-detected.

The CDR3 spans 11 residues. Germline V gene data show CDR1 as SGHNT and CDR2 as YYREEE (reference sequence). V lost 2 bases, J lost 7 bases, and 4 bases lay in between. V and J are TRBV5-4 and TRBJ2-1, with D unresolved. The sequences come from CD4+ T cells sorted from PBMCs, collected 10 days after the yellow fever booster vaccination. The TCR originated in a young man who received the YFV17D yellow fever vaccine. CDR3 protein: CASSFMNEQFF. The CDR3 DNA follows: TGTGCCAGCAGCTTTATGAATGAGCAGTTCTTC.